This T cell receptor beta chain was recorded in a study of persistence of HIV-infected CD4 T cells (dated by TCRdb to about 2020). For context, the study as a whole: CMV- and HIV-1 Gag-responding CD4+ T cells were isolated from ART-treated individuals so that antigen-driven clonal expansion of HIV-1-infected cells could be examined. In the cross-participant TCR cluster analysis, 8 participants were included for CMV and roughly 7 participants were included for Gag. Peripheral blood samples of up to 180 mL were collected at multiple time points, except for two participants, who underwent leukapheresis at a single time point. Proviral sequencing was used to assess clonality among infected cells, whereas TCRbeta sequencing gauged the clonality of all cells within each sorted population. The median time the participants had spent on suppressive ART was approximately eight years.

The germline V gene specifies SGHTA as CDR1 and FQGNSA as CDR2. Trimming leaves V shorter by 3 bases and J shorter by 2 bases, with the junction holding 8 bases beyond the gene matches. From the cysteine up to the phenylalanine, the CDR3 has a length of 16 residues. Only the CDR3 DNA is retained, 48 bases long and in frame from the first base. The treatment or condition label for this specimen denotes: suppressive antiretroviral therapy. A pool of overlapping HIV-1 Gag 15-mer peptides was used at 0.8 to 1 ug per peptide per mL for cell stimulation. Memory CD4+ T cells that did not respond, being CD40L-negative, CD69-negative and CD45RO-high, were sorted as memory populations depleted of antigen-responding cells. Participants were HIV-1-infected adults who started suppressive ART during chronic infection. For at least 4 years, the participants' plasma HIV-1 RNA had been undetectable, below 50 copies/mL. To be included, a participant needed positive CMV serology and a CD4+ T cell count above 400 cells/uL. Before stimulation, PBMCs were isolated using density centrifugation and depleted of CD8+ T cells. CD8-depleted PBMCs were stimulated for approximately 18 hours with anti-CD28/CD49d costimulation, CD40-blocking antibody and enfuvirtide to prevent new infections. Cell sorting was performed on a Beckman Coulter MoFlo Legacy or XDP sorter, and dead cells were excluded with propidium iodide. For samples with more than one million cells, genomic DNA was extracted with the QIAamp DNA Mini Kit, and for all other samples the Quick-DNA Microprep Kit was used.

What the study reported, not specific to this receptor: Within the same sorted populations, TCR oligoclonality correlated with proviral oligoclonality. Bulk TCR analyses could not be restricted to the rare CMV-responding cells that actually carried HIV-1 proviruses. Degenerate expanded CDR3beta sequences were enriched in antigen-responding cells, suggesting convergent selection of CD4+ responses to CMV and Gag. Significantly lower TCRbeta richness was observed in CMV- and Gag-responding cells than in anti-CD3/anti-CD28-responding cells, and higher oligoclonality was observed in CMV-responding cells than in CD3/CD28-stimulated and Gag-responding cells. The study involved few individuals and tested only a limited range of antigens.

TCRbeta repertoires were sequenced from genomic DNA with the immunoSEQ hsTCRB assay version 4 in survey mode. For TCRbeta sequencing, genomic DNA was diluted to roughly 9.2 ng/uL, with up to 1 ug used per sample. The authors' pipeline ran thus. TCRbeta data were analyzed in ImmunoSeq Analyzer 3.0, with diversity computed on productive nucleotide rearrangements. Lower-bound TCR diversity was estimated with the improved Chao index, and clonality with the Gini coefficient using the Immunarch R package. When different nucleotide rearrangements encoded the same CDR3beta amino acid sequence, each rearrangement was treated as a distinct clonotype. Differential abundance analysis found TCRbeta sequences that were significantly enriched in antigen-responding cells compared with anti-CD3/anti-CD28-activated cells. GLIPH2 grouped TCRs by predicted peptide-MHC specificity, both within each participant and across combined participant data sets. Here the immuneACCESS table is served through TCRdb, limited to in-frame sequences with V and J called. Missing clones are a known gap in these copies; in checked studies unresolved V genes cover under half, and the rest lacks a known reason. The V and J calls and clone size come from that table; D and trimming were worked out from the DNA. The table for this sample lists just over 35,000 clones; over 75% of them were counted only once. Roughly 5.9% of the sample lies in the top ten.

With respect to this clone: The target of this receptor is not known. The input lacks base qualities; no much larger clone sits a single base away.

The rearranged segments are TRBV7-2 and TRBJ2-3; 7 bases in between match TRBD2. The receptor comes from an adult with HIV. The donor label of this sample is uncertain. The material was cultured CD4+ T cells from PBMCs, obtained from a patient who received antiretroviral therapy. The cell subset or site label here, explained by the study, means: CD40L-CD69- CD45RO-high memory CD4 T cells not responding to Gag peptides. The CDR3 amino acid sequence is: CASSFFAGVSTDTQYF. The DNA reads TGTGCCAGCAGCTTTTTCGCGGGGGTTTCCACAGATACGCAGTATTTT.